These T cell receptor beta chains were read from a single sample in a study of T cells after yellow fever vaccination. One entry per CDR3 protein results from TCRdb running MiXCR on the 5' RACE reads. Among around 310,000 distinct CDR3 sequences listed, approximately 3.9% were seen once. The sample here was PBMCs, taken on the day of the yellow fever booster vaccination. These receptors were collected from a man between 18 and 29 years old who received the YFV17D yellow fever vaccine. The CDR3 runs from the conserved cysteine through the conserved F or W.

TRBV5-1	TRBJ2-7	CASSSQGGRQAHYEQYF
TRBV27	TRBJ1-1	CASSTYRDTEAFF
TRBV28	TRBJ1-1	CASVWNTEAFF
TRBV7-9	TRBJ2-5	CASSLRQYQETQYF
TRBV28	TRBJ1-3	CASSSVRLGNTIYF
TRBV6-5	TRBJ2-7	CASRRTVIPYEQYF
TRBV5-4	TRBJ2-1	CASSLSGFGGRLDF
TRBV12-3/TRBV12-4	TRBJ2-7	CASSLGSEEFSEQYF
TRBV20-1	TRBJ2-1	CSARRPGTTAYNEQFF
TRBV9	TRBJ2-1	CASNSGGPYNEQFF
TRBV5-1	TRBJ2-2	CASNVRSDTGELFF
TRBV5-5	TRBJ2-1	CASSLRLAGETEQFF
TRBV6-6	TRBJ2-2	CASSYPDIGELFF
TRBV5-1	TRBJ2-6	CASTPRGSGANVLTF
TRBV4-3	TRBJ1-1	CASSQSSLNTEAFF
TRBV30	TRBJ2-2	CAWGPGTSTTFFSGELFF
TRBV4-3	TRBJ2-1	CASSPQGLLGNEQFF
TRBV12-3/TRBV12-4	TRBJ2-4	CASTRDSSKNIQYF
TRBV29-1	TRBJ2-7	CSGRQGAYEQYF
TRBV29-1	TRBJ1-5	CSVLTALNQPQHF
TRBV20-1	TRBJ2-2	CSATHGVGKLFF
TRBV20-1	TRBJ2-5	CSASAAFQETQYF
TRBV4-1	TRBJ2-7	CASSQEQGYEQYF
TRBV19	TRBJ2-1	CASSTSGRHVVDEQFF
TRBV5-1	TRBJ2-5	CASTRGPTDKTQYF
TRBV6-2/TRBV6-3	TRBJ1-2	CASRTGQIYGYTF
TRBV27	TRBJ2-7	CASSGASSYEQYF